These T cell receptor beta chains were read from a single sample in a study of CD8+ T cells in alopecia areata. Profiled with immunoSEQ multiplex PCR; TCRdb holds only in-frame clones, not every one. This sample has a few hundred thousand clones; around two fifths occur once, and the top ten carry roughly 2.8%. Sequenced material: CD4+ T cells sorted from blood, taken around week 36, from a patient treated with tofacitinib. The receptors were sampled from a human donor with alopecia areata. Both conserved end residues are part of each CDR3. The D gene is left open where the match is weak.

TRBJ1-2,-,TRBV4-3,CASSPGTGNRYGYTF
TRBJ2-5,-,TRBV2,CASSEGGVGEETQYF
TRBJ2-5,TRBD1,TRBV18,CASSSNRGETQYF
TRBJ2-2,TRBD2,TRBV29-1,CSVGGLGYTGELFF
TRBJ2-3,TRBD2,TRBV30,CAAGLSGAGNTQYF
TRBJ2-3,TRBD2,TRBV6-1,CASSDRTSGRDTQYF
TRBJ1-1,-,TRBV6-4,CASSATGGTEAFF
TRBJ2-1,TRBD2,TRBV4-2,CASSQDLAGGGNEQFF
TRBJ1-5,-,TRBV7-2,CASSLDGLNQPQHF
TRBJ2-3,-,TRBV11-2,CASSLGLGRFTDTQYF
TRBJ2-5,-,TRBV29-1,CSVGRRGGEETQYF
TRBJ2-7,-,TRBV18,CASSPGHEQYF
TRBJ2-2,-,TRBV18,CASSSSEFTGELFF
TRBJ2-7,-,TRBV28,CASSLTPRSSYEQYF
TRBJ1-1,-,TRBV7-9,CASSLVRNEAFF
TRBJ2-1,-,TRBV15,CATSTTGGGPPYNEQFF
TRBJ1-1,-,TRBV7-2,CASGPSVNTEAFF
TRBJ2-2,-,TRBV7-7,CASSPASNTGELFF
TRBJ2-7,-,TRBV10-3,CAIMDPGGSNEQYF
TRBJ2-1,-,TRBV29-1,CSAGQNYNEQFF